This record concerns one TCR beta chain sequence. The clone's antigen remains unknown. Base qualities are missing; no much larger clone stands one base away. These data belong to a study of T cell repertoires in cytomegalovirus infection (dated by TCRdb to between 2018 and 2020). Broadly, across the study: The peptide stimulations were aimed at well-studied HLA-B-restricted epitopes as well as recently identified HLA-C-restricted CMV epitopes, whose presentation resists viral immunomodulation. Donor HLA type was relevant to the analysis, as public TCR beta signatures indicated carriage of CMV infection together with the matching HLA type. Beyond this particular receptor, the publication reports: In both this cohort and an independent approximately 350-donor cohort, the cumulative frequency of public TCR beta family members distinguished carriers of CMV infection plus the relevant HLA type. In the ex vivo response, HLA-C-restricted CMV-specific TCR beta clonotypes were dominant, and in two of eight donors the single most frequent clonotype came from this HLA-C-restricted group.

This specimen's treatment or condition label, interpreted: in vitro stimulation with specific CMV peptide epitopes to enrich CMV-specific T cells. The CDR3 measures 16 amino acids from cysteine to phenylalanine. Only the CDR3 DNA stays, 48 bases, in frame from base 1. V and J are trimmed by 5 bases and 0 bases, and the gene matches miss 7 bases of the junction. As encoded in the germline V gene, CDR1 is MNHNS while CDR2 is SASEGT. The instrument was an Illumina HiSeq 1500. TCRdb redid the processing of the public reads, applying fastp at Q25 and MiXCR, and retained in-frame beta chains. Rows with one shared CDR3 protein collapse into an entry with the most common genes and DNA. The sample contains about 900,000 distinct CDR3 sequences, 31% of them found a single time. 10% to 15% of the sample goes to the ten largest clones.

Sequenced material: cultured CD8+ T cells from PBMCs, taken from culture after CMV antigen stimulation. The receptor chain draws on TRBV6-1 and TRBJ1-2, with TRBD1 matching 9 junction bases. The receptor was isolated from a human donor in good health (CMV status not recorded). Some clones in this sample may be carry-over from other donors' samples. The DNA sequence follows: TGTGCCAGCAGTAAACCGGGACAGGGCCCTAACTATGGCTACACCTTC. Its coded protein is CASSKPGQGPNYGYTF.